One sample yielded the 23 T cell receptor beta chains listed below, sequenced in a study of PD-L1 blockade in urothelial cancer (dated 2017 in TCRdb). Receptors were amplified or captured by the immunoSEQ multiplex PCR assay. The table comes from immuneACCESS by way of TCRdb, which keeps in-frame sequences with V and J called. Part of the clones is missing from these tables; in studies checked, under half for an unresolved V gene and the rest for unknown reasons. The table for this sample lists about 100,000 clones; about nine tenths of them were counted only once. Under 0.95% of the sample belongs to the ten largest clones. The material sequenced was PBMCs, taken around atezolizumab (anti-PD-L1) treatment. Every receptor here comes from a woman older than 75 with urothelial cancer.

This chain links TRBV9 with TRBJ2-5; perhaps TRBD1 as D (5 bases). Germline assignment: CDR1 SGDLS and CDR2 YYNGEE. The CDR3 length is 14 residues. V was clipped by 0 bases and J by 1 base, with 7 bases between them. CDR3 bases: TGTGCCAGCAGCGTAGGTGGGGCCCAAGAGACCCAGTACTTC. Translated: CASSVGGAQETQYF. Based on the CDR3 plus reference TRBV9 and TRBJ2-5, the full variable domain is DSGVTQTPKHLITATGQRVTLRCSPRSGDLSVYWYQQSLDQGLQFLIQYYNGEERAKGNILERFSAQQFPDLHSELNLSSLELGDSALYFCASSVGGAQETQYFGPGTRLLVL.

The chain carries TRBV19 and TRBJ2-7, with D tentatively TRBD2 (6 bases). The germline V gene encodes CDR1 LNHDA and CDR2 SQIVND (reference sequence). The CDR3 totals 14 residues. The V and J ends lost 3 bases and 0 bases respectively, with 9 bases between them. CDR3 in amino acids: CASSMGGISYEQYF. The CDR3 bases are TGTGCCAGTAGTATGGGCGGGATCTCCTACGAGCAGTACTTC.

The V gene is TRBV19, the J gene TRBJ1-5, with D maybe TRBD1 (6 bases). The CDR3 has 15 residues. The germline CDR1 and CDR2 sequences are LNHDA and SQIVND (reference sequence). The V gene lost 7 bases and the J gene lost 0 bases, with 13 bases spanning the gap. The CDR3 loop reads CASTQRGFSNQPQHF. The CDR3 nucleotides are TGTGCCAGTACTCAGAGGGGGTTTAGCAATCAGCCCCAGCATTTT.

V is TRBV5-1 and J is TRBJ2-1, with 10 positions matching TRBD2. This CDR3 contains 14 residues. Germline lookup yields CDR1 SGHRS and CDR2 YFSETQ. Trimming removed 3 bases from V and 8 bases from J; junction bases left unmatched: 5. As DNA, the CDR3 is TGCGCCAGCAGCTCAGCTAGCGGGAGTTATGAGCAGTTCTTC. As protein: CASSSASGSYEQFF.

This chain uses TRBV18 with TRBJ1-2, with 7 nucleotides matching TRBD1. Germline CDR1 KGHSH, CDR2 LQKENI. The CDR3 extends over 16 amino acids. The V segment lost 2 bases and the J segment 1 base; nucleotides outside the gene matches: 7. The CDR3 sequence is CASSPSGQAFNYGYTF. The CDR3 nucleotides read TGTGCCAGCTCACCATCAGGACAGGCTTTTAACTATGGCTACACCTTC.

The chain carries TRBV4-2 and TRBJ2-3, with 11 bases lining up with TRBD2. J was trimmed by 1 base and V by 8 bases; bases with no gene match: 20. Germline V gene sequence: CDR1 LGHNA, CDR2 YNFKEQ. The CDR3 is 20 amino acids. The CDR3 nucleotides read TGTGCCAGCTCTTACGACGGGGGGACTAGCGGTACTCCACGCACAGATACGCAGTATTTT. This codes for CASSYDGGTSGTPRTDTQYF.

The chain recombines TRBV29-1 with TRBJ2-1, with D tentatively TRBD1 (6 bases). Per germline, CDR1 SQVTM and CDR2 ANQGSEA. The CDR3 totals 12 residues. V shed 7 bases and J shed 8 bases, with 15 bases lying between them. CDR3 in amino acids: CSGYRAWDEQFF. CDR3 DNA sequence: TGCAGCGGATACAGGGCCTGGGATGAGCAGTTCTTC.

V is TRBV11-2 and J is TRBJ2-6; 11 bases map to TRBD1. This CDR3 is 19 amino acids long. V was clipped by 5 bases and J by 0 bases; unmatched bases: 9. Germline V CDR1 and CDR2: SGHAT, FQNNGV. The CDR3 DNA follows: TGTGCCAGCAGCCCCCTGGACAGGGGGCTTTTCTCTGGGGCCAACGTCCTGACTTTC. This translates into CASSPLDRGLFSGANVLTF.

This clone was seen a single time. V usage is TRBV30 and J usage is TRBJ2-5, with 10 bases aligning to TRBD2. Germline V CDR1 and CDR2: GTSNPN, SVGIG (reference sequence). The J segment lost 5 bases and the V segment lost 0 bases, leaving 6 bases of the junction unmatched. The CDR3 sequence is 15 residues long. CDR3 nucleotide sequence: TGTGCCTGGAGTGTACACACTAGCGGGACGGAGACCCAGTACTTC. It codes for CAWSVHTSGTETQYF.

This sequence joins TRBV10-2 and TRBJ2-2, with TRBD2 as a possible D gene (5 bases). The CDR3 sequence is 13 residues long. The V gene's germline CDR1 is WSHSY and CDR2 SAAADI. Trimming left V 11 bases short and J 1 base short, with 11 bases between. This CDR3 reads CALWERNTGELFF. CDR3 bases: TGCGCCTTGTGGGAGCGGAACACCGGGGAGCTGTTTTTT.

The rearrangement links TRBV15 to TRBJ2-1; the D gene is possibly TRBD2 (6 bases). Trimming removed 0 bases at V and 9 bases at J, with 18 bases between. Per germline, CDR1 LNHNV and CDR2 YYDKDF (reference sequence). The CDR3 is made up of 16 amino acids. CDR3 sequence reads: CATSRDGAGPTIEQFF. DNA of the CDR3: TGTGCCACCAGCAGAGATGGGGCGGGGCCTACTATTGAGCAGTTCTTC.

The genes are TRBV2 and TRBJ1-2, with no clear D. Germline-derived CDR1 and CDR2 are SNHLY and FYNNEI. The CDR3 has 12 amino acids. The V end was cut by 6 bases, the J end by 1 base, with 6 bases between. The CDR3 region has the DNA TGTGCCAGCAGACCGGGTAACTATGGCTACACCTTC. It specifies CASRPGNYGYTF.

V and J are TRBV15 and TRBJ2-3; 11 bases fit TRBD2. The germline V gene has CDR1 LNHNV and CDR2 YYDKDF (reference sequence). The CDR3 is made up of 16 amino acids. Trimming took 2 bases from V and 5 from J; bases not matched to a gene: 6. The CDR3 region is CATSRKTSGSGDTQYF. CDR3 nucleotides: TGTGCCACCAGCAGAAAAACTAGCGGGAGTGGAGATACGCAGTATTTT.

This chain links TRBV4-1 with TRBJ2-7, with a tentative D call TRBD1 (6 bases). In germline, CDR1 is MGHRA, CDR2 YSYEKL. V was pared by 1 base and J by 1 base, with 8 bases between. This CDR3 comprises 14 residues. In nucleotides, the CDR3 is TGCGCCAGCAGCCAAGTCACAGGGTCCTACGAGCAGTACTTC. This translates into CASSQVTGSYEQYF.

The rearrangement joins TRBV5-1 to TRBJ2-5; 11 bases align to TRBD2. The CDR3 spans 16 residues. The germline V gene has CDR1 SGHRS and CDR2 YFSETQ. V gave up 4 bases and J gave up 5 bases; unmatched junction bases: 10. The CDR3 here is CASSLILAGAEETQYF. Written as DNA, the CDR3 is TGCGCCAGCAGCCTCATACTAGCGGGAGCGGAGGAGACCCAGTACTTC.

As DNA, the CDR3 is TGTGCCAGCAGTCGGGACAGGAGCTCCTACGAGCAGTACTTC. Protein sequence: CASSRDRSSYEQYF. The rearrangement joins TRBV2 to TRBJ2-7; 8 bases are a match to TRBD1. V gave up 5 bases and J gave up 0 bases; unmatched junction bases: 3. This CDR3 is 14 amino acids long. Germline CDR1 is SNHLY and CDR2 is FYNNEI.

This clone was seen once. The CDR3 loop is CASSTSGRADEQFF. The CDR3 DNA is TGTGCCAGTAGTACGTCCGGGAGAGCCGATGAGCAGTTCTTC. The rearrangement links TRBV19 to TRBJ2-1, with D tentatively TRBD2 (6 bases). V lost 4 bases and J lost 8, with 15 bases in between. Germline V lookup: CDR1 LNHDA, CDR2 SQIVND (reference sequence). This CDR3 has 14 amino acids.

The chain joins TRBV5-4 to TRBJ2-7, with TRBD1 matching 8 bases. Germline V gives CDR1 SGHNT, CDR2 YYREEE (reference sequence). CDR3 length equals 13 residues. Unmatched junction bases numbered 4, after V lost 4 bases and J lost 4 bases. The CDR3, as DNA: TGTGCCAGCAGCCCCAGGGGGCGGTACGAGCAGTACTTC. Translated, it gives CASSPRGRYEQYF.

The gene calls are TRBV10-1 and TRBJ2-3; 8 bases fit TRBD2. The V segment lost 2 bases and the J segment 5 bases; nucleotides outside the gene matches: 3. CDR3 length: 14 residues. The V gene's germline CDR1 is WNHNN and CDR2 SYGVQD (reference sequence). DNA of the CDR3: TGCGCCAGCAGTGAGCGGGAGGGGGGAGATACGCAGTATTTT. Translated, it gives CASSEREGGDTQYF.

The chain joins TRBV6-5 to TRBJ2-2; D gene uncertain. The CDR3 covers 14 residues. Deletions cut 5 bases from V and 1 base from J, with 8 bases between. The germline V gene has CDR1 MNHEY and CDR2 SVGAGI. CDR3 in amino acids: CASSQIENTGELFF. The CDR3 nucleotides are TGTGCCAGCAGTCAGATTGAGAACACCGGGGAGCTGTTTTTT.

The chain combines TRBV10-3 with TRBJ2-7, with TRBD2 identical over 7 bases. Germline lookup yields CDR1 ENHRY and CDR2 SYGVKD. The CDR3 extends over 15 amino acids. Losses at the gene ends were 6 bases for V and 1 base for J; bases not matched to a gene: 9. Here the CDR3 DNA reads TGTGCCATCAGGGGGGGGACGGTGATTTCCTACGAGCAGTACTTC. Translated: CAIRGGTVISYEQYF.

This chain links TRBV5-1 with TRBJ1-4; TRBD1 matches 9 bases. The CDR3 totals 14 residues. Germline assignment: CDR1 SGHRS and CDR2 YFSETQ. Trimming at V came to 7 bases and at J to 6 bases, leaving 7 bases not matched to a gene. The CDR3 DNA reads TGCGCCAGCGGACCCGGGACAGGGTATGAAAAACTGTTTTTT. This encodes CASGPGTGYEKLFF.

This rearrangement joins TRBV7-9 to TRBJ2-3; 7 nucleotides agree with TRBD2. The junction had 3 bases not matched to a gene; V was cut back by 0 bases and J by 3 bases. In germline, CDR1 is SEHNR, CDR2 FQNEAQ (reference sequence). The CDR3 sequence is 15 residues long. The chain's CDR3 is CASSLASGMTDTQYF. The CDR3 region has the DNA TGTGCCAGCAGCTTAGCAAGCGGGATGACAGATACGCAGTATTTT.